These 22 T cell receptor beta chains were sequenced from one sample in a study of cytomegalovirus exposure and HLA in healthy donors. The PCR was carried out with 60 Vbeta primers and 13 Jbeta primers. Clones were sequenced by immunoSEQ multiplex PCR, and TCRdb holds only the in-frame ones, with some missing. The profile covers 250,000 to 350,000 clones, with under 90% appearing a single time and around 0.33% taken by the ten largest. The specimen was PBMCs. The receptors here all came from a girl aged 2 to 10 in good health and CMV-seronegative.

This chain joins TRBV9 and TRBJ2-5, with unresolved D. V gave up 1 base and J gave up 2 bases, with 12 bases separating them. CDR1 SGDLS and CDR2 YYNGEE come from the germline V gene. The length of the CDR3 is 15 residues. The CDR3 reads CASSVKIGRQETQYF. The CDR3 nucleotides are TGTGCCAGCAGCGTAAAGATTGGCCGTCAAGAGACCCAGTACTTC. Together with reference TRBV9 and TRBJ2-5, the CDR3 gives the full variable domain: DSGVTQTPKHLITATGQRVTLRCSPRSGDLSVYWYQQSLDQGLQFLIQYYNGEERAKGNILERFSAQQFPDLHSELNLSSLELGDSALYFCASSVKIGRQETQYFGPGTRLLVL.

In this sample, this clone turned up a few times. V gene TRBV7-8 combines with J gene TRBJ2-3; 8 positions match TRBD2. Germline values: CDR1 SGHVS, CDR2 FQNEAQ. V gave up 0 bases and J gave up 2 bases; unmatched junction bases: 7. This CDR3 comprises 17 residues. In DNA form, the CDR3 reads TGTGCCAGCAGCTTAGCGCTAATCGGACTAGCCACAGATACGCAGTATTTT. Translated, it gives CASSLALIGLATDTQYF.

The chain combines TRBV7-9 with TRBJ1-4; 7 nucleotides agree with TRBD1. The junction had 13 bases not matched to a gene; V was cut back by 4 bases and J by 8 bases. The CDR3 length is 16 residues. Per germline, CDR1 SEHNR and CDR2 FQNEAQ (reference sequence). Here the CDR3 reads CASSYFPGQRGEKLFF. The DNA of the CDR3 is TGTGCCAGCAGCTATTTTCCGGGACAGCGAGGAGAAAAACTGTTTTTT.

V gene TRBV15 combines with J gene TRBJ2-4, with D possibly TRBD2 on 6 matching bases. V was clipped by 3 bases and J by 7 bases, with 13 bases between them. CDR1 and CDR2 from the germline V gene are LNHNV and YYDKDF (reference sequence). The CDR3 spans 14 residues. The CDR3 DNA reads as TGTGCCACCAGCAGTCGGGGGTTCGGTAACATTCAGTACTTC. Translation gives CATSSRGFGNIQYF.

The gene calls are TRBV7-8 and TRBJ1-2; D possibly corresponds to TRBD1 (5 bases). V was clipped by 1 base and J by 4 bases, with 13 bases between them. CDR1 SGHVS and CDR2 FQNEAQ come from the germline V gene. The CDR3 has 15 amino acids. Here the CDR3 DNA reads TGTGCCAGCAGCTTAGTCAGGGCGTCTGGCTATGGCTACACCTTC. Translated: CASSLVRASGYGYTF. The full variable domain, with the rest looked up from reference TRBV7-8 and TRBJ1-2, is GAGVSQSPRYKVAKRGQDVALRCDPISGHVSLFWYQQALGQGPEFLTYFQNEAQLDKSGLPSDRFFAERPEGSVSTLKIQRTQQEDSAVYLCASSLVRASGYGYTFGSGTRLTVV.

For the CDR3, the DNA is TGTGCCAGCAGCCAGGATAGCGCTTACGAGCAGTACTTC. Translating it yields CASSQDSAYEQYF. The genes are TRBV11-2 and TRBJ2-5; possible D gene TRBD2, 5 bases. The DNA matches TRBJ2-7 better at its end, which makes the J call doubtful. Germline-derived CDR1 and CDR2 are SGHAT and FQNNGV. The CDR3 totals 13 residues.

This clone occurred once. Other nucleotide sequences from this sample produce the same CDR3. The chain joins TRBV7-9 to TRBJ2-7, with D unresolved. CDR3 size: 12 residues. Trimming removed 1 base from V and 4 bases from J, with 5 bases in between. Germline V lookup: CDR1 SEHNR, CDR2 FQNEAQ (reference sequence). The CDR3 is CASSLVRYEQYF. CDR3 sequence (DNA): TGTGCCAGCAGCTTAGTGAGGTACGAGCAGTACTTC.

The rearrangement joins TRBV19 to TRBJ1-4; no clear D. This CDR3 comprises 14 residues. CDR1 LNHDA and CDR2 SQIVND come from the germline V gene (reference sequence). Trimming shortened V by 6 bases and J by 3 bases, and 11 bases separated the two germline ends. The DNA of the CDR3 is TGTGCCAGTAGGAGGAGGCCAGCTAATGAAAAACTGTTTTTT. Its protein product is CASRRRPANEKLFF.

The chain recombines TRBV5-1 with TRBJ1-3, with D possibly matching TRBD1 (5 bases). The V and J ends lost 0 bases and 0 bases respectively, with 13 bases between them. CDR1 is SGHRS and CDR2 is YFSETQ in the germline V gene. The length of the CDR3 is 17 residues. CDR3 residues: CASSLVQGADSGNTIYF. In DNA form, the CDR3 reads TGCGCCAGCAGCTTGGTCCAGGGCGCTGACTCTGGAAACACCATATATTTT.

In DNA form, the CDR3 reads TGTGCCAGTAGTCGAGGTGGGACAGCGACCTTGGAGGATCGCTACACCTTC. This translates into CASSRGGTATLEDRYTF. The chain recombines TRBV19 with TRBJ1-2; 7 bases map to TRBD1. This CDR3 has 17 amino acids. Germline CDR1 LNHDA, CDR2 SQIVND (reference sequence). Trimming at V came to 5 bases and at J to 9 bases, leaving 21 bases not matched to a gene.

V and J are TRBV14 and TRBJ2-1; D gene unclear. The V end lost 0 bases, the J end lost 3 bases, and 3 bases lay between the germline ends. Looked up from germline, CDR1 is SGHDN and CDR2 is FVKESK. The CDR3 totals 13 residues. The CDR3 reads CASSQDLYNEQFF. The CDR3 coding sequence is TGTGCCAGCAGCCAAGATCTCTACAATGAGCAGTTCTTC. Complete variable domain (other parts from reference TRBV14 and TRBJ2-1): EAGVTQFPSHSVIEKGQTVTLRCDPISGHDNLYWYRRVMGKEIKFLLHFVKESKQDESGMPNNRFLAERTGGTYSTLKVQPAELEDSGVYFCASSQDLYNEQFFGPGTRLTVL.

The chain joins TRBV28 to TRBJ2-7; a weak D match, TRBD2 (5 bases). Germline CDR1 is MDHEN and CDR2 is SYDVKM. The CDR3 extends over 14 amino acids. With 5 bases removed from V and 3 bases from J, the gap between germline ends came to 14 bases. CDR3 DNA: TGTGCCAGCAGTGACGGGATTCAACGCTACGAGCAGTACTTC. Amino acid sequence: CASSDGIQRYEQYF.

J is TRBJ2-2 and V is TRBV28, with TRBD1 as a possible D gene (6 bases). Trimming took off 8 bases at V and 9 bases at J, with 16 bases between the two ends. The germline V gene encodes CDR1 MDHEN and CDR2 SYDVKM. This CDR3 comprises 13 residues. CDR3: CASQMGASRELFF. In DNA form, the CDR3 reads TGTGCCAGCCAGATGGGGGCTTCCAGGGAGCTGTTTTTT.

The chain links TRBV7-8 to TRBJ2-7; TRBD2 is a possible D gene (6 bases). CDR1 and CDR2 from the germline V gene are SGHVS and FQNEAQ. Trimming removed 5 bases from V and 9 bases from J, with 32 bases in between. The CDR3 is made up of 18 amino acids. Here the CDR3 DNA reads TGTGCCAGCAGCCCGGTGATAGGCGGGACTTCCCAACCGACCGCGCAGTACTTC. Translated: CASSPVIGGTSQPTAQYF.

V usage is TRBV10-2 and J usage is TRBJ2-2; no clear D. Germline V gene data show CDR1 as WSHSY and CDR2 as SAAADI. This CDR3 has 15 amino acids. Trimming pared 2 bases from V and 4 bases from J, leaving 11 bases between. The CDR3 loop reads CASSERQLGTGELFF. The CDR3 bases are TGCGCCAGCAGTGAGAGGCAGCTAGGCACCGGGGAGCTGTTTTTT.

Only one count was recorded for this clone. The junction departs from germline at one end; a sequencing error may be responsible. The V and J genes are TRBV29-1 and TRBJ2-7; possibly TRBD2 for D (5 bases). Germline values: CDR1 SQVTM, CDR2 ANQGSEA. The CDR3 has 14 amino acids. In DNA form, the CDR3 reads TGCAGCGTTGAAAGTACGGGGAGCTCCTGCGAGCAGTACTTC. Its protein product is CSVESTGSSCEQYF.

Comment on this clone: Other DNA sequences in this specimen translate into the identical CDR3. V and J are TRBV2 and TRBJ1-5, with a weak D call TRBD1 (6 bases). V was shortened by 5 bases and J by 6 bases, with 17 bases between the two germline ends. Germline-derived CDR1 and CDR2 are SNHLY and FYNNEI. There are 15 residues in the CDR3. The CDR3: CASSTNRVGSQPQHF. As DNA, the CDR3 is TGTGCCAGCAGTACGAACAGGGTCGGAAGTCAGCCCCAGCATTTT. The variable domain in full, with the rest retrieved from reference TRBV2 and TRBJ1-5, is EPEVTQTPSHQVTQMGQEVILRCVPISNHLYFYWYRQILGQKVEFLVSFYNNEISEKSEIFDDQFSVERPDGSNFTLKIRSTKLEDSAMYFCASSTNRVGSQPQHFGDGTRLSIL.

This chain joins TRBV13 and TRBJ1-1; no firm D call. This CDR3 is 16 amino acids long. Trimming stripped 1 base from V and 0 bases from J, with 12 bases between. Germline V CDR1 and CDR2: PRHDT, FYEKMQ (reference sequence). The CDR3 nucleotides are TGTGCCAGCAGCTTAGCGTGGGCAGGTGTGAACACTGAAGCTTTCTTT. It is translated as CASSLAWAGVNTEAFF.

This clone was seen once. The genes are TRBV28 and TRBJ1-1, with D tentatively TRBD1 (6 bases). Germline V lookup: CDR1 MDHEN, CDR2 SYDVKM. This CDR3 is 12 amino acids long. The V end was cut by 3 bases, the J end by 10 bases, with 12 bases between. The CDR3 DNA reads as TGTGCCAGCAGTTTCCCAGCCAGGGGAGCTTTCTTT. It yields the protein CASSFPARGAFF.

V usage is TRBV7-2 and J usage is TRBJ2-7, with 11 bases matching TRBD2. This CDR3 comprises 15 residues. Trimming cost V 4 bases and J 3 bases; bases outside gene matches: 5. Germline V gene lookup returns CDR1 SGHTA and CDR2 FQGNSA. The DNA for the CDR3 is TGTGCCAGCAGCTCACTGACTAGCGGGGACTACGAGCAGTACTTC. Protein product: CASSSLTSGDYEQYF.

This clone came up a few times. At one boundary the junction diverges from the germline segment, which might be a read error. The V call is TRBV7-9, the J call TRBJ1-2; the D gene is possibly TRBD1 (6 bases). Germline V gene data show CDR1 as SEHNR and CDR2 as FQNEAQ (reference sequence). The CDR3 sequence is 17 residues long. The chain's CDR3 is CSSSSGLRGKGPHGYTF. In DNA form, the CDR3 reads TGTTCCAGCAGCTCCGGCCTGAGGGGGAAAGGTCCTCATGGCTACACCTTC.

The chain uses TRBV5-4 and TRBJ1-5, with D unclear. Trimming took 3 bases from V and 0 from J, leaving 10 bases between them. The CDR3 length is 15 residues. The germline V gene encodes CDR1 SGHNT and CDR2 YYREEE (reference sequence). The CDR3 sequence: CASSSHPDSNQPQHF. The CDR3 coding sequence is TGTGCCAGCAGCTCCCACCCAGATAGCAATCAGCCCCAGCATTTT.